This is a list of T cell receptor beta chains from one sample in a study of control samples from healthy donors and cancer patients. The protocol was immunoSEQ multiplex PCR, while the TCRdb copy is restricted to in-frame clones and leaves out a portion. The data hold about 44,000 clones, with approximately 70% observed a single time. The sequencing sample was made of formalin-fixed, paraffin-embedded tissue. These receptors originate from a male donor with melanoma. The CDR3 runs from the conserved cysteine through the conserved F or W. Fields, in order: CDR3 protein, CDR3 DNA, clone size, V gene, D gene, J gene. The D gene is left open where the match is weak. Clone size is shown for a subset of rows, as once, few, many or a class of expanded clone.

CASSSPSAATNEKLFF	TGTGCCAGCAGTTCCCCGTCCGCTGCAACTAATGAAAAACTGTTTTTT	.	TRBV28	.	TRBJ1-4
CASSQNILAGEGRDTQYF	TGTGCCAGCAGCCAAAATATACTAGCGGGAGAAGGTCGAGATACGCAGTATTTT	few	TRBV3-1/TRBV3-2	TRBD2	TRBJ2-3
CASSPVSLNTEAFF	TGTGCCAGCTCACCAGTGAGCTTGAACACTGAAGCTTTCTTT	.	TRBV18	.	TRBJ1-1
CASSQRGRATEAFF	TGTGCCAGCAGCCAACGCGGAAGGGCCACTGAAGCTTTCTTT	few	TRBV3-1/TRBV3-2	.	TRBJ1-1
CASSPTRLTNEQFF	TGTGCCAGCTCACCAACTAGGTTAACGAATGAGCAGTTCTTC	.	TRBV18	.	TRBJ2-1
CASSPPAGSLGEQYF	TGTGCCAGCTCACCACCGGCCGGCTCCCTAGGCGAGCAATACTTC	.	TRBV18	.	TRBJ2-7
CASSPPVGSGRRGTDTQYF	TGTGCCAGCAGCCCCCCGGTGGGTAGCGGGAGAAGAGGCACAGATACGCAGTATTTT	.	TRBV5-6	TRBD2	TRBJ2-3
CASSPTSNQPQHF	TGTGCCAGCAGTCCGACCAGCAATCAGCCCCAGCATTTT	.	TRBV2	.	TRBJ1-5
CASSLGQGVYF	TGTGCCAGTAGTTTGGGACAGGGAGTCTACTTC	once	TRBV19	TRBD1	TRBJ2-7
CASGRGMGEKLFF	TGTGCTAGCGGTCGGGGTATGGGAGAAAAACTGTTTTTT	once	TRBV7-7	.	TRBJ1-4
CASSSLYEQYF	TGTGCCAGCAGTTCACTTTACGAGCAGTACTTC	.	TRBV6-2/TRBV6-3	.	TRBJ2-7
CASSTYTRGYYEQYF	TGTGCCAGCAGTACATACACCAGGGGATACTACGAGCAGTACTTC	.	TRBV28	.	TRBJ2-7
CASSSGQGALGYTF	TGTGCCAGCAGCTCCGGACAGGGGGCGCTTGGCTACACCTTC	.	TRBV5-8	TRBD1	TRBJ1-2
CASIQGGQGRDEQFF	TGTGCCAGCATCCAGGGGGGACAGGGGAGGGATGAGCAGTTCTTC	once	TRBV6-5	TRBD1	TRBJ2-1
CAISESVGPGGYTF	TGTGCCATCAGTGAGTCAGTGGGGCCCGGTGGCTACACCTTC	.	TRBV10-3	.	TRBJ1-2
CASSPPADEAFF	TGTGCCAGCAGTCCACCGGCGGATGAAGCTTTCTTT	.	TRBV7-2	.	TRBJ1-1
CASSLSMTVEKLFF	TGTGCCAGCAGCTTAAGCATGACAGTTGAAAAACTGTTTTTT	.	TRBV11-2	.	TRBJ1-4
CASSSLGGLGEKLFF	TGTGCCAGCAGCTCCCTAGGGGGGCTTGGTGAAAAACTGTTTTTT	.	TRBV5-5	.	TRBJ1-4
CASSSGTSTDTQYF	TGCGCCAGCAGTAGCGGAACTAGCACAGATACGCAGTATTTT	.	TRBV5-1	.	TRBJ2-3
CASSLTPMSNYGYTF	TGTGCCAGCAGCTTAACTCCGATGTCTAACTATGGCTACACCTTC	few	TRBV7-3	.	TRBJ1-2
CASSPASAGTYNEQFF	TGTGCCAGCAGCCCCGCGTCAGCGGGTACCTACAATGAGCAGTTCTTC	.	TRBV7-8	.	TRBJ2-1
CSVPLGRGGRGYTF	TGCAGCGTCCCATTGGGTCGGGGAGGAAGGGGCTACACCTTC	few	TRBV29-1	.	TRBJ1-2
CASSGLDTQYF	TGTGCCAGCAGCGGACTTGATACGCAGTATTTT	.	TRBV7-8	.	TRBJ2-3
CASRTSGLEQYF	TGTGCCAGCCGGACTAGCGGTCTCGAGCAGTACTTC	.	TRBV28	TRBD2	TRBJ2-7
CASSKGLADYNEQFF	TGTGCCAGCTCAAAAGGACTAGCGGATTACAATGAGCAGTTCTTC	.	TRBV18	TRBD2	TRBJ2-1
CSALGQVETQYF	TGCAGCGCCTTGGGACAGGTGGAGACCCAGTACTTC	.	TRBV29-1	TRBD1	TRBJ2-5
CASSQVSMGGAFEQYF	TGTGCCAGCAGCCAAGTATCGATGGGGGGGGCCTTCGAGCAGTACTTC	.	TRBV3-1/TRBV3-2	.	TRBJ2-7
CASSKGTSGRAEDTQYF	TGTGCCAGTAGTAAAGGGACTAGCGGGAGGGCCGAAGATACGCAGTATTTT	.	TRBV19	TRBD2	TRBJ2-3
CASSPGGSNQPQHF	TGTGCCAGCTCACCAGGGGGCAGCAATCAGCCCCAGCATTTT	.	TRBV18	.	TRBJ1-5
CASSQRLAGPYEQYF	TGCGCCAGCAGCCAACGACTAGCGGGCCCCTACGAGCAGTACTTC	.	TRBV4-1	TRBD2	TRBJ2-7
CASSVRLDNEQFF	TGTGCCAGCAGTGTAAGGCTAGACAATGAGCAGTTCTTC	.	TRBV2	.	TRBJ2-1
CASSRQGATGELFF	TGTGCCAGCAGCCGACAGGGGGCTACCGGGGAGCTGTTTTTT	.	TRBV6-5	TRBD1	TRBJ2-2
CASSKGLAENTYEQYF	TGTGCCAGCAGCAAAGGGCTAGCGGAGAATACCTACGAGCAGTACTTC	.	TRBV21-1	.	TRBJ2-7